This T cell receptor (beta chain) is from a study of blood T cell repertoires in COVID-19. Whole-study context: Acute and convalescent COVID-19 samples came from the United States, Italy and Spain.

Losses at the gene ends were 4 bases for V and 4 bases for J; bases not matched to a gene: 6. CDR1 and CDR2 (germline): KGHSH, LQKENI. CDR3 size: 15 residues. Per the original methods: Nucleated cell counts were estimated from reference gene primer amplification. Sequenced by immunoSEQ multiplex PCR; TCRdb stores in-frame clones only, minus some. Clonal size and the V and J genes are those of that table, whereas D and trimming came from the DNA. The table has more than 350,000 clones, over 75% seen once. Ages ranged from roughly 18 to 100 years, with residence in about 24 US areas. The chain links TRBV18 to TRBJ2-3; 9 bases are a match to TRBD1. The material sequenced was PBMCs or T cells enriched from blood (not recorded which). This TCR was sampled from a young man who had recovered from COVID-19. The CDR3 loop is CASSLTGTGSDTQYF. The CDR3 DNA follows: TGTGCCAGCTCACTTACCGGGACAGGGTCAGATACGCAGTATTTT.